This TCR beta chain was sequenced during a study of blood T cell repertoires in COVID-19. Study in general: Samples taken during acute and convalescent COVID-19 were collected in the United States, Italy and Spain.

This CDR3 comprises 15 residues. Germline CDR1 is MNHEY and CDR2 is SVGAGI. The junction had 8 bases not matched to a gene; V was cut back by 5 bases and J by 7 bases. Original processing methods: Using reference gene primer amplification, nucleated cell counts were estimated. Profiled with immunoSEQ multiplex PCR; TCRdb holds only in-frame clones, not every one. V, J and clone size reflect that table, while D and trimming were determined from the DNA. The data contain over 300,000 clones, nearly 90% of them singletons. The sequence derives from a man younger than 35 with active or convalescent COVID-19. Sequenced: peripheral blood. This chain joins TRBV6-5 and TRBJ1-5; TRBD1 matches at 10 bases. CDR3: CASSRQGAREQPQHF. In nucleotides, the CDR3 is TGTGCCAGCAGTAGACAGGGGGCTCGGGAGCAGCCCCAGCATTTT.